These 30 T cell receptor beta chains were sequenced from one sample in a study of early T cells in non-severe SARS-CoV-2 infection. One entry per CDR3 protein, called by TCRdb with MiXCR from the 5' RACE reads. Of about 26,000 distinct CDR3 sequences in the sample, about 4% were seen once. Sequenced input: whole blood. These receptors all stem from an adult who was a healthcare worker with PCR-confirmed SARS-CoV-2 infection or an uninfected control (not recorded which).

This clonotype has a count of ten or more. V usage is TRBV20-1 and J usage is TRBJ2-5; D uncertain. The CDR3 totals 10 residues. Trimming removed 0 bases from V and 6 bases from J, with 2 bases in between. In germline, CDR1 is DFQATT, CDR2 SNEGSKA (reference sequence). CDR3 in amino acids: CSAREKTQYF. The CDR3 DNA follows: TGCAGTGCTAGAGAAAAGACCCAGTACTTC.

This clonotype was counted ten times or more. The rearrangement joins TRBV7-9 to TRBJ2-1, with 9 bases aligning to TRBD1. Germline V gene data show CDR1 as SEHNR and CDR2 as FQNEAQ (reference sequence). Trimming took 1 base from V and 3 from J; bases not matched to a gene: 1. The CDR3 consists of 15 residues. The CDR3 sequence: CASSLGDRDYNEQFF. The CDR3 DNA reads as TGTGCCAGCAGCTTAGGGGACAGGGACTACAATGAGCAGTTCTTC.

This clonotype has a count of ten or more. The CDR3 DNA sequence: TGTGCCAGCAGCTCTTGGGACTATGGCTACACCTTC. It codes for CASSSWDYGYTF. V and J are TRBV7-9 and TRBJ1-2; D is unclear. CDR1 and CDR2 (germline): SEHNR, FQNEAQ (reference sequence). The CDR3 is 12 residues long. Between the trimmed V and J ends, which lost 4 bases and 3 bases, there was a span of 6 bases.

This clonotype was seen more than once but under ten times. This chain connects TRBV18 to TRBJ1-1; no reliable D call. The germline V and J ends were trimmed by 1 base and 1 base, with 7 bases remaining between them. The CDR3 is 14 residues long. Germline-derived CDR1 and CDR2 are KGHSH and LQKENI. CDR3 amino acids: CASSPLGRNTEAFF. CDR3 coding DNA: TGTGCCAGCTCACCACTAGGCCGGAACACTGAAGCTTTCTTT.

The rearrangement links TRBV6-2 or TRBV6-3 to TRBJ2-3, with 8 bases matching TRBD1. Unmatched junction bases numbered 6, after V lost 5 bases and J lost 5 bases. The CDR3 contains 14 residues. Germline lookup yields CDR1 MNHEY and CDR2 SVGEGT. This chain's CDR3 is CASSKGQEGDTQYF. Written as DNA, the CDR3 is TGTGCCAGCAGTAAGGGACAGGAGGGAGATACGCAGTATTTT.

This clonotype was observed a handful of times. The chain couples TRBV9 to TRBJ1-2; D unresolved. V lost 0 bases and J 1 base, leaving 10 bases between the germline ends. Germline V gene sequence: CDR1 SGDLS, CDR2 YYNGEE. The CDR3 is 15 residues long. Here the CDR3 reads CASSVEGRGNYGYTF. The CDR3, as DNA: TGTGCCAGCAGCGTAGAAGGAAGAGGTAACTATGGCTACACCTTC.

The table lists this clonotype with many counts. The genes are TRBV20-1 and TRBJ2-5; the match to TRBD2 covers 7 bases. Germline values: CDR1 DFQATT, CDR2 SNEGSKA (reference sequence). V trimming: 0 bases; J trimming: 4 bases; junction bases outside the gene matches: 23. The CDR3 spans 20 residues. The CDR3 DNA is TGCAGTGCTAGAGATATGCAGCCGGGGGAGGGCAGAGGTGTGCGAGAGACCCAGTACTTC. It encodes CSARDMQPGEGRGVRETQYF.

This clonotype was picked up many times. J is TRBJ2-1 and V is TRBV19; no clear D gene. This CDR3 has 16 amino acids. Germline V lookup: CDR1 LNHDA, CDR2 SQIVND (reference sequence). Trimming stripped 10 bases from V and 2 bases from J, with 21 bases between. The CDR3 DNA reads TGTGCCACCCTCCCTGTTGGTGGGGATCCCTACAATGAGCAGTTCTTC. This codes for CATLPVGGDPYNEQFF.

This clonotype occurred many times. The chain uses TRBV20-1 and TRBJ2-3, with D uncertain. In germline, CDR1 is DFQATT, CDR2 SNEGSKA (reference sequence). This CDR3 is 14 amino acids long. With 2 bases removed from V and 1 base from J, the gap between germline ends came to 10 bases. The CDR3: CSARNSMGTDTQYF. The CDR3 DNA follows: TGCAGTGCTAGAAACAGTATGGGCACAGATACGCAGTATTTT.

V usage is TRBV20-1 and J usage is TRBJ2-7, with D unclear. With 2 bases removed from V and 9 bases from J, the gap between germline ends came to 17 bases. This CDR3 is built from 13 residues. Looked up from germline, CDR1 is DFQATT and CDR2 is SNEGSKA (reference sequence). The CDR3: CSARWVSGDGQYF. As DNA, the CDR3 is TGCAGTGCTAGATGGGTGAGTGGTGACGGGCAGTACTTC.

This chain joins TRBV7-9 and TRBJ2-3; D may be TRBD1 or TRBD2 (5 bases each). V shed 4 bases and J shed 3 bases, with 14 bases lying between them. The CDR3 has 15 residues. Germline V gives CDR1 SEHNR, CDR2 FQNEAQ (reference sequence). The CDR3 sequence: CASSYGTWGTDTQYF. The CDR3 bases are TGTGCCAGCAGCTACGGGACCTGGGGGACAGATACGCAGTATTTT.

This clonotype was counted at least ten times. The chain combines TRBV7-3 with TRBJ2-4, with D possibly being TRBD1 (5 bases). V lost 2 bases, J lost 8 bases, and 10 bases lay in between. Germline CDR1 and CDR2: SGHTA and FQGTGA. The CDR3 runs 13 residues. This CDR3 reads CASSLGRADIQYF. As DNA, the CDR3 is TGTGCCAGCAGCTTAGGCAGGGCGGACATTCAGTACTTC.

This clonotype is labeled as medium-sized (0.01 to 0.1%). The V call is TRBV10-3, the J call TRBJ2-3; D might be TRBD1 or TRBD2, each matching 5 bases. V shed 4 bases and J shed 6 bases, with 5 bases lying between them. Germline CDR1 is ENHRY and CDR2 is SYGVKD. The length of the CDR3 is 11 residues. CDR3 nucleotides: TGTGCCATCAGTGGGGGGGATACGCAGTATTTT. Its translation: CAISGGDTQYF.

This clonotype has a count of ten or more. The chain joins TRBV7-3 to TRBJ2-5; D unclear. This CDR3 has 14 amino acids. Trimming removed 0 bases from V and 2 bases from J, with 7 bases in between. Germline V gives CDR1 SGHTA, CDR2 FQGTGA. CDR3 region: CASSLTVEQETQYF. Here the CDR3 DNA reads TGTGCCAGCAGCTTAACGGTAGAGCAAGAGACCCAGTACTTC.

The chain joins TRBV7-2 to TRBJ2-1; TRBD2 matches at 11 bases. With V trimmed by 4 bases and J by 2 bases, 1 base remained unmatched. Looked up from germline, CDR1 is SGHTA and CDR2 is FQGNSA. The CDR3 spans 15 residues. The CDR3 loop reads CASSWTSGPYNEQFF. The CDR3 DNA reads as TGTGCCAGCAGCTGGACTAGCGGGCCCTACAATGAGCAGTTCTTC.

This clonotype was seen many times. The chain carries TRBV6-2 or TRBV6-3 and TRBJ1-4, with D possibly matching TRBD1 (6 bases). V was clipped by 0 bases and J by 4 bases, with 12 bases between them. Germline CDR1 MNHEY, CDR2 SVGEGT. The CDR3 runs to 16 residues. CDR3 sequence: CASSYSRQDFNEKLFF. The CDR3 region has the DNA TGTGCCAGCAGTTACTCGAGACAGGATTTTAATGAAAAACTGTTTTTT.

This clonotype has at least ten counts. The chain links TRBV15 to TRBJ1-3; D is possibly TRBD1 (5 bases). Trimming took off 6 bases at V and 4 bases at J, with 16 bases between the two ends. The CDR3 runs 15 residues. Germline V gene sequence: CDR1 LNHNV, CDR2 YYDKDF (reference sequence). The CDR3 sequence is CATRRDRGLGNTIYF. CDR3 DNA sequence: TGTGCCACCAGAAGGGACCGGGGCCTCGGAAACACCATATATTTT.

This clonotype was recorded at least ten times. This rearrangement joins TRBV4-3 to TRBJ2-1; 7 nucleotides line up with TRBD2. After removal of 0 bases from V and 7 bases from J, the junction contained 18 bases not matched to a gene. CDR1 is LGHNA, CDR2 YSLEER, per germline. There are 19 residues in the CDR3. CDR3 DNA: TGCGCCAGCAGCCAAGATTTGGGGCCTTGGGTAGCAGCGGGAAATGAGCAGTTCTTC. This codes for CASSQDLGPWVAAGNEQFF.

Ten or more counts support this clonotype. J is TRBJ2-7 and V is TRBV29-1, with 9 bases matching TRBD2. V dropped 6 bases and J dropped 4; count of bases not matched to a gene: 7. The CDR3 covers 13 residues. Germline lookup yields CDR1 SQVTM and CDR2 ANQGSEA. This chain's CDR3 is CSVGSGRRYEQYF. CDR3 bases: TGCAGCGTCGGTAGCGGGAGAAGGTACGAGCAGTACTTC.

In its sample, this clonotype was seen many times. This chain connects TRBV11-2 to TRBJ2-1; D ambiguous. Germline V gene sequence: CDR1 SGHAT, CDR2 FQNNGV. Trimming pared 0 bases from V and 4 bases from J, leaving 13 bases between. The CDR3 has 16 amino acids. The CDR3 DNA reads TGTGCCAGCAGCTTAGAATCCCGGGCGGTTTACAATGAGCAGTTCTTC. It codes for CASSLESRAVYNEQFF.

This clonotype has a count of ten or more. The chain couples TRBV5-1 to TRBJ1-4; D unclear. This CDR3 has 15 residues. Trimming stripped 6 bases from V and 8 bases from J, with 20 bases between. Per germline, CDR1 SGHRS and CDR2 YFSETQ. The chain's CDR3 is CASTFGQAGSEKLFF. The CDR3 coding sequence is TGCGCCAGCACCTTTGGGCAGGCGGGTTCAGAAAAACTGTTTTTT.

J is TRBJ2-4 and V is TRBV3-1, with D perhaps matching TRBD2 (5 bases). The germline gives CDR1 LGHDT, CDR2 YNNKEL (reference sequence). Trimming left V 6 bases short and J 8 bases short, with 8 bases between. The CDR3 loop spans 11 amino acids. The CDR3 is CASRSGDIQYF. CDR3 DNA: TGTGCCAGCAGGTCCGGGGACATTCAGTACTTC.

Ten or more counts support this clonotype. V gene TRBV7-2 combines with J gene TRBJ2-1; D ambiguous. V was trimmed by 4 bases and J by 0 bases, leaving 10 bases between them. Germline values: CDR1 SGHTA, CDR2 FQGNSA. CDR3 length: 15 residues. This CDR3 reads CASSWTMSSYNEQFF. The CDR3 bases are TGTGCCAGCAGCTGGACGATGAGCTCCTACAATGAGCAGTTCTTC.

This clonotype has a single count. The V call is TRBV9, the J call TRBJ2-2; possible D gene TRBD2, 5 bases. The CDR3 is 11 residues long. Trimming took off 5 bases at V and 7 bases at J, with 6 bases between the two ends. Germline-derived CDR1 and CDR2 are SGDLS and YYNGEE. The CDR3 loop reads CASRRDGELFF. The CDR3 DNA follows: TGTGCCAGCAGGAGGGACGGGGAGCTGTTTTTT.

In this sample, this clonotype turned up many times. This rearrangement joins TRBV6-6 to TRBJ2-3; D gene ambiguous. Germline CDR1 reads MNHNY; CDR2 reads SVGAGI (reference sequence). The V and J ends lost 2 bases and 0 bases respectively, with 9 bases between them. This CDR3 contains 15 residues. CDR3 nucleotides: TGTGCCAGCAGTTACGACTTCTCTAGCACAGATACGCAGTATTTT. It specifies CASSYDFSSTDTQYF.

This clonotype was seen ten or more times. The V call is TRBV7-6, the J call TRBJ2-1, with D possibly TRBD2 on 5 matching bases. The CDR3 contains 15 residues. Deletions cut 5 bases from V and 9 bases from J, with 20 bases between. Germline CDR1 reads SGHVS; CDR2 reads FNYEAQ. The DNA for the CDR3 is TGTGCCAGCAGCCTCATAGGACTTTCAAATATTGAGCAGTTCTTC. It translates to CASSLIGLSNIEQFF.

This clonotype showed up many times. This chain links TRBV29-1 with TRBJ2-1; TRBD2 matches at 8 bases. With V trimmed by 4 bases and J by 3 bases, 5 bases remained unmatched. The CDR3 covers 14 residues. The germline V gene has CDR1 SQVTM and CDR2 ANQGSEA. This chain's CDR3 is CSVGGSGVYNEQFF. The CDR3 coding sequence is TGCAGCGTTGGAGGTAGCGGGGTCTACAATGAGCAGTTCTTC.

This clonotype has a handful of counts. The chain links TRBV20-1 to TRBJ1-5, with 7 positions matching TRBD1. Germline V lookup: CDR1 DFQATT, CDR2 SNEGSKA (reference sequence). Germline trimming cut 7 bases from V and 2 bases from J; bases unmatched to any gene: 2. This CDR3 region has 12 residues. CDR3 amino acids: CSVGQGNQPQHF. CDR3 coding DNA: TGCAGTGTCGGACAGGGCAATCAGCCCCAGCATTTT.

This clonotype was recorded at least ten times. V and J are TRBV12-5 and TRBJ1-6; 7 positions agree with TRBD1. The ends lost 5 bases at V and 7 bases at J; junction bases unmatched: 8. The CDR3 loop spans 15 amino acids. Germline-derived CDR1 and CDR2 are LGHNT and FRNRAP. CDR3 loop: CASGPRDRANSPLHF. DNA for the CDR3: TGTGCTAGTGGTCCCCGGGACAGAGCAAATTCACCCCTCCACTTT.

At least ten counts were recorded for this clonotype. The chain links TRBV5-1 to TRBJ1-2; TRBD1 matches at 7 bases. The CDR3 covers 13 residues. The ends lost 3 bases at V and 10 bases at J; junction bases unmatched: 9. The germline CDR1 and CDR2 sequences are SGHRS and YFSETQ. The CDR3 bases are TGCGCCAGCAGCTCGCCGTACAGGGGTGACTACACCTTC. Encoded protein: CASSSPYRGDYTF.